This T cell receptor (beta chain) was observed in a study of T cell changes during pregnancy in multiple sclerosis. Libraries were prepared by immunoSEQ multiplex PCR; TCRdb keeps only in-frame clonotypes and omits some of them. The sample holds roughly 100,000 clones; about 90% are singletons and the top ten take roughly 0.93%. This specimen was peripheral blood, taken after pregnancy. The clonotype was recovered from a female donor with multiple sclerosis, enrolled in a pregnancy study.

CDR3 in DNA: TGTGCCTCCGCCCAGCGGCTAAGGGAGACCCAGTACTTC. It codes for CASAQRLRETQYF. The chain combines TRBV30 with TRBJ2-5, with D tentatively TRBD2 (5 bases). Germline V gives CDR1 GTSNPN, CDR2 SVGIG (reference sequence). The length of the CDR3 is 13 residues. The V end was cut by 7 bases, the J end by 5 bases, with 17 bases between.